This T cell receptor beta chain was retrieved from a study of PD-1 blockade in classical Hodgkin lymphoma. Regarding this clone: The antigen remains unidentified.

Time point in this sample: cycle 4 day 1 (C4D1), after less than seven weeks of nivolumab. After autologous stem cell transplantation all patients relapsed, and prior brentuximab vedotin exposure differed between cohorts. Patients had relapsed/refractory classical Hodgkin lymphoma with complete response, partial response or progressive disease as best response. Clones were sequenced by immunoSEQ multiplex PCR, and TCRdb holds only the in-frame ones, with some missing. The sample lists around 40,000 clones, 77% occurring once. Study findings and constraints: Complete responders started with a diversity level that resembled newly diagnosed patients at baseline. Sources of repertoire differences remain undefined, possibly disease activity or prior therapy. According to reports, newly diagnosed patients had lower baseline TCR diversity than healthy donors, and relapsed/refractory patients had lower baseline TCR diversity still.

With 3 bases removed from V and 1 base from J, the gap between germline ends came to 12 bases. The CDR3 sequence is 15 residues long. Germline CDR1 reads SNHLY; CDR2 reads FYNNEI. V is TRBV2 and J is TRBJ1-1; weak D call: TRBD1 (5 bases). Sequencing was performed on peripheral blood mononuclear cells (PBMCs), taken before the fourth cycle of nivolumab. The sequence was obtained from a human donor with classical Hodgkin lymphoma. CDR3 nucleotide sequence: TGTGCCAGCAGTGATAGGTGGCAGGGGAACACTGAAGCTTTCTTT. Its translation: CASSDRWQGNTEAFF. Looking up the rest from reference TRBV2 and TRBJ1-1 gives the full variable domain: EPEVTQTPSHQVTQMGQEVILRCVPISNHLYFYWYRQILGQKVEFLVSFYNNEISEKSEIFDDQFSVERPDGSNFTLKIRSTKLEDSAMYFCASSDRWQGNTEAFFGQGTRLTVV.